This T cell receptor beta chain was obtained from a study of T cells in localized non-small cell lung cancer. The table came from immunoSEQ multiplex PCR; TCRdb's copy has only in-frame clones and leaves some out. The repertoire holds around 36,000 clones, with around 81% as singletons. This clone has just one count. This CDR3 region has 14 residues. Germline CDR1 is SGHTA and CDR2 is FQGNSA. The V gene lost 5 bases and the J gene lost 1 base, with 9 bases spanning the gap. This receptor was taken from a male donor at least 60 years old with stage II lung adenocarcinoma. The rearrangement joins TRBV7-2 to TRBJ1-5; a possible D gene is TRBD1 (6 bases). The specimen was peripheral blood mononuclear cells, collected before any cancer treatment. The CDR3 DNA sequence: TGTGCCAGCAGCCGTGACAGGAGCAATCAGCCCCAGCATTTT. Its translation: CASSRDRSNQPQHF.